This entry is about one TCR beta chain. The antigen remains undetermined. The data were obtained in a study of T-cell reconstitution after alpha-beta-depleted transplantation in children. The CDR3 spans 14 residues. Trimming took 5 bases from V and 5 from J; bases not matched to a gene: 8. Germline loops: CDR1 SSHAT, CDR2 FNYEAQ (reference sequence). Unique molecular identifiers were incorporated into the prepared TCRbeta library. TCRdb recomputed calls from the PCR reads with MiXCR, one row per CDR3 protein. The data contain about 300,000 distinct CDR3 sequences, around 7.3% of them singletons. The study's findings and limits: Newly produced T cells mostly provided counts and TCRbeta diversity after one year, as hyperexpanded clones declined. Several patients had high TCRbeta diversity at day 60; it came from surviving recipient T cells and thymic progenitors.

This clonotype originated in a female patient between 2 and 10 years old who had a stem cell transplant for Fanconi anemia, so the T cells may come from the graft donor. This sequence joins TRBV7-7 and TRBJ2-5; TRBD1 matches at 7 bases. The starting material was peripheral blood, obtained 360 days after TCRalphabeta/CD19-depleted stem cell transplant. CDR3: CASSPIQGQETQYF. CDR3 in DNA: TGTGCCAGCAGCCCAATACAGGGGCAGGAGACCCAGTACTTC.